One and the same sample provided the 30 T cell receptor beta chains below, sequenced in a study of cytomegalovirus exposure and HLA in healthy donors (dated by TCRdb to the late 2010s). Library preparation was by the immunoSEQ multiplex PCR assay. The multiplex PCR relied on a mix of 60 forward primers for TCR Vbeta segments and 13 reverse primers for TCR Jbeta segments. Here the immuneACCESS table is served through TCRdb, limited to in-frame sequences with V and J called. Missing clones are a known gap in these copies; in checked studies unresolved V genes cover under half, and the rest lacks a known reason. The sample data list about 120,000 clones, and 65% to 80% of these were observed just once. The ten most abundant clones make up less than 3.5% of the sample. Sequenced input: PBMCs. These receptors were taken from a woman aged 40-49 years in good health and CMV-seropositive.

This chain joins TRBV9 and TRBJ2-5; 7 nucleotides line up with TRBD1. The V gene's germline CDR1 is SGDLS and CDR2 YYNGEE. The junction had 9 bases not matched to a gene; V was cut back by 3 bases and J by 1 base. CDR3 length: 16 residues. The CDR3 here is CASSAGTATPQETQYF. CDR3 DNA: TGTGCCAGCAGCGCCGGGACAGCCACTCCCCAAGAGACCCAGTACTTC.

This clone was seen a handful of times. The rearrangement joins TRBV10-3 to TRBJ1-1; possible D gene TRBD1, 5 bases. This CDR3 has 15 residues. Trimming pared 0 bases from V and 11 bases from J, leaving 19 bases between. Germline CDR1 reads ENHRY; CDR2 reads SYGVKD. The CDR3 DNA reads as TGTGCCATCAGTGAGTCCGGAGGGGAAATTGTTAGGGCTTTCTTT. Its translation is CAISESGGEIVRAFF.

The chain's CDR3 is CASSEGQNQPQHF. The CDR3 nucleotides are TGTGCCAGTAGTGAAGGACAGAATCAGCCCCAGCATTTT. The chain combines TRBV19 with TRBJ1-5; TRBD1 is a possible D gene (6 bases). There are 13 residues in the CDR3. The ends were cut back, 5 bases at V and 4 bases at J, with 9 bases in the middle. Germline loops: CDR1 LNHDA, CDR2 SQIVND (reference sequence).

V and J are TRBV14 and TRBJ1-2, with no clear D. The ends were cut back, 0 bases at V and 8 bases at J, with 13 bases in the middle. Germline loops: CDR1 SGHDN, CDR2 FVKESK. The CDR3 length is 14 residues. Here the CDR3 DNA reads TGTGCCAGCAGCCAAGACCCAATCGTGGGCGGCTACACCTTC. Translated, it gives CASSQDPIVGGYTF.

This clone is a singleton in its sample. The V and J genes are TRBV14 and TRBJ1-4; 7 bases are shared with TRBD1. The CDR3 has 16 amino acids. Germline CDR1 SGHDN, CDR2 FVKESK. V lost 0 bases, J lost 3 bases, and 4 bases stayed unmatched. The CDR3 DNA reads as TGTGCCAGCAGCCAAGATTTGACAGGGCCTAATGAAAAACTGTTTTTT. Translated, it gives CASSQDLTGPNEKLFF. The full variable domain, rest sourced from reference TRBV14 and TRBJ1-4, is EAGVTQFPSHSVIEKGQTVTLRCDPISGHDNLYWYRRVMGKEIKFLLHFVKESKQDESGMPNNRFLAERTGGTYSTLKVQPAELEDSGVYFCASSQDLTGPNEKLFFGSGTQLSVL.

In DNA, the CDR3 is TGTGCCTCTCGACAGGGTGATCAGCCCCAGCATTTT. It translates to CASRQGDQPQHF. The chain recombines TRBV19 with TRBJ1-5; 7 bases line up with TRBD1. J lost 5 bases, V lost 11 bases, and 6 bases had no gene match. Germline V CDR1 and CDR2: LNHDA, SQIVND (reference sequence). This CDR3 contains 12 residues.

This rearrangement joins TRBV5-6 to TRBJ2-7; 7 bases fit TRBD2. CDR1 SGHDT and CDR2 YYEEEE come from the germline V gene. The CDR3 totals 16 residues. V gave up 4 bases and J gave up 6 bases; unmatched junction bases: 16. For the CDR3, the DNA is TGTGCCAGCAGCCGGGGGGTAAGAGCCACTACGGGCGAGCAGTACTTC. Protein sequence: CASSRGVRATTGEQYF.

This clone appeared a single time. The CDR3 nucleotides are TGTGCCAGCAGTGATGGGTCGACAGCAGGGGGAGAGACCCAGTACTTC. Encoded protein: CASSDGSTAGGETQYF. The chain links TRBV2 to TRBJ2-5; 7 positions match TRBD1. Germline loops: CDR1 SNHLY, CDR2 FYNNEI. V was clipped by 3 bases and J by 4 bases; unmatched bases: 11. CDR3 size: 16 residues.

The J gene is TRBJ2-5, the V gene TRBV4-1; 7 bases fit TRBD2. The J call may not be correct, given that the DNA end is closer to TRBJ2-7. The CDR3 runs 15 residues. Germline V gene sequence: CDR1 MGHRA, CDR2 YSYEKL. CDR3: CASSQTTGGGYEQYF. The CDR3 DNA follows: TGCGCCAGCAGCCAAACAACGGGAGGCGGCTACGAGCAGTACTTC.

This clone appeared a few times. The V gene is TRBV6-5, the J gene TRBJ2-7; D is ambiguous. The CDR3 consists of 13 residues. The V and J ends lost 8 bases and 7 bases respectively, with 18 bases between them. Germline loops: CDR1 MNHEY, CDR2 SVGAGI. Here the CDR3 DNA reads TGTGCCAGCGGAAGAACGGGTCTTGGGGAGCAGTACTTC. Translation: CASGRTGLGEQYF.

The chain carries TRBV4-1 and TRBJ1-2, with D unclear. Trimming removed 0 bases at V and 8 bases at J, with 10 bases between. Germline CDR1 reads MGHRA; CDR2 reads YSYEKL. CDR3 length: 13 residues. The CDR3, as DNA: TGCGCCAGCAGCCAAGATTCTCCCAGGGGCTACACCTTC. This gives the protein CASSQDSPRGYTF.

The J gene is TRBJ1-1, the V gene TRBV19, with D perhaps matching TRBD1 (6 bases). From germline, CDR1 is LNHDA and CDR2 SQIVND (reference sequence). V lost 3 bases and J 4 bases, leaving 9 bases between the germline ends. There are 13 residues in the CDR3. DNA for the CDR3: TGTGCCAGTAGTATTCAGGGGCGCACTGAAGCTTTCTTT. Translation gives CASSIQGRTEAFF.

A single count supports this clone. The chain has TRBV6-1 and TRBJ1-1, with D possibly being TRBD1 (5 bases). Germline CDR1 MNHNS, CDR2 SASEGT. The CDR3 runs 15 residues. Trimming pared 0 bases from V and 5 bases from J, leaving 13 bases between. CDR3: CASSEAWGGRTEAFF. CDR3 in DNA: TGTGCCAGCAGTGAAGCCTGGGGCGGGAGGACTGAAGCTTTCTTT.

CDR3 region: CASSYTGTGAGNTIYF. CDR3 DNA sequence: TGTGCCAGCAGTTACACTGGGACAGGGGCTGGAAACACCATATATTTT. The chain carries TRBV6-5 and TRBJ1-3; TRBD1 matches 10 bases. CDR1 and CDR2 from the germline V gene are MNHEY and SVGAGI. J gave up 2 bases and V 2 bases, and 3 bases lay outside the gene matches. The CDR3 runs to 16 residues.

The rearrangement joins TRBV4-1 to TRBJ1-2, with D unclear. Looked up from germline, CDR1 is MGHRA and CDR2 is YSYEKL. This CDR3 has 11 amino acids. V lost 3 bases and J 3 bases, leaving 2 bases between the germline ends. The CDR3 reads CASSHYYGYTF. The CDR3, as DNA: TGCGCCAGCAGCCACTACTATGGCTACACCTTC.

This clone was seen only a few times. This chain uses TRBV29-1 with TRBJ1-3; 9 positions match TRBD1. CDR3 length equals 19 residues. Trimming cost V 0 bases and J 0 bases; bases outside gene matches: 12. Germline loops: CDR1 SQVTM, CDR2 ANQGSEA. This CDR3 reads CSVEEPGTGHFLSGNTIYF. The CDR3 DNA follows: TGCAGCGTTGAAGAGCCCGGGACAGGGCATTTCCTCTCTGGAAACACCATATATTTT. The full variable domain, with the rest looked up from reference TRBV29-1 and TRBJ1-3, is SAVISQKPSRDICQRGTSLTIQCQVDSQVTMMFWYRQQPGQSLTLIATANQGSEATYESGFVIDKFPISRPNLTFSTLTVSNMSPEDSSIYLCSVEEPGTGHFLSGNTIYFGEGSWLTVV.

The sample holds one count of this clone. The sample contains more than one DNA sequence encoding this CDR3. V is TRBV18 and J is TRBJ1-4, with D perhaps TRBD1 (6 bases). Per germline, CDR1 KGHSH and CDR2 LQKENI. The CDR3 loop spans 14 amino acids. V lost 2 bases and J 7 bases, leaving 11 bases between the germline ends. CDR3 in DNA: TGTGCCAGCTCACCAGGGCAGGGGATTGAAAAACTGTTTTTT. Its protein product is CASSPGQGIEKLFF.

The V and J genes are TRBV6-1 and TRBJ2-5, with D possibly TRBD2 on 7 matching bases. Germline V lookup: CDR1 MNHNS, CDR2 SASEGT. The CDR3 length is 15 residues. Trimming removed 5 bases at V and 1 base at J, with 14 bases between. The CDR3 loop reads CASSLGRGPQETQYF. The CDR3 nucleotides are TGTGCCAGCAGTTTAGGGCGGGGGCCCCAAGAGACCCAGTACTTC.

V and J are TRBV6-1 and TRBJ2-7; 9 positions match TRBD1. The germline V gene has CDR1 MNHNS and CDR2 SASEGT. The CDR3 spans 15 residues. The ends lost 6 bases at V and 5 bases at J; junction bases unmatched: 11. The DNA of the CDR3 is TGTGCCAGCAGGGGTTTACAGGGGGCAGTAGACGAGCAGTACTTC. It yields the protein CASRGLQGAVDEQYF.

In DNA form, the CDR3 reads TGTGCCACCAGCAGAGGGGGGCAGGGGACGAATAGCAATCAGCCCCAGCATTTT. It encodes CATSRGGQGTNSNQPQHF. The chain uses TRBV15 and TRBJ1-5; D is possibly TRBD1 (6 bases). Germline-derived CDR1 and CDR2 are LNHNV and YYDKDF (reference sequence). This CDR3 is built from 18 residues. Trimming took 1 base from V and 0 from J, leaving 16 bases between them.

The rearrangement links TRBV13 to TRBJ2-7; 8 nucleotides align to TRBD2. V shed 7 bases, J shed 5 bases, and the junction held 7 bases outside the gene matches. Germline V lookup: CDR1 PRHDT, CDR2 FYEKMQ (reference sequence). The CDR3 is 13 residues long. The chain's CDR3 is CASTGGGRDEQYF. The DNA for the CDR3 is TGTGCCAGCACGGGAGGGGGAAGGGACGAGCAGTACTTC.

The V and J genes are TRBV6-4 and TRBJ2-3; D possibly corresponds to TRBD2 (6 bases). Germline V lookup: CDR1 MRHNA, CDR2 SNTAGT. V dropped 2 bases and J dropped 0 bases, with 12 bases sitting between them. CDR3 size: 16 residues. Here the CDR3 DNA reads TGTGCCAGCAGTGACAGAGGGACTTCAAGCACAGATACGCAGTATTTT. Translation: CASSDRGTSSTDTQYF.

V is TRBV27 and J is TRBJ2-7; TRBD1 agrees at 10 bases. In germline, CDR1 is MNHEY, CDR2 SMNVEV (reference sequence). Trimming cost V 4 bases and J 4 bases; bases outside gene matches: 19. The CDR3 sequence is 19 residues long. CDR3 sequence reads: CASSSPGTGVRGTSYEQYF. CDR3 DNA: TGTGCCAGCAGTTCCCCCGGGACAGGGGTCCGCGGGACATCTTACGAGCAGTACTTC.

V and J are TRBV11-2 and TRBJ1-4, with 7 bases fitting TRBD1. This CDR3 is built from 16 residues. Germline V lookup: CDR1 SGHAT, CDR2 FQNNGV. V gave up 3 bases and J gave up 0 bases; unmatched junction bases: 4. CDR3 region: CASSLGQTPTNEKLFF. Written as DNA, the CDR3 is TGTGCCAGCAGCTTGGGACAGACTCCAACTAATGAAAAACTGTTTTTT. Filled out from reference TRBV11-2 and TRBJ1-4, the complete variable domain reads EAGVAQSPRYKIIEKRQSVAFWCNPISGHATLYWYQQILGQGPKLLIQFQNNGVVDDSQLPKDRFSAERLKGVDSTLKIQPAKLEDSAVYLCASSLGQTPTNEKLFFGSGTQLSVL.

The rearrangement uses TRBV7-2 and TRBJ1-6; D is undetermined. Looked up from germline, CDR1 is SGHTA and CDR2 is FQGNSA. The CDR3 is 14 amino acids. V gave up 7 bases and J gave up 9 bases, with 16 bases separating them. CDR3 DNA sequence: TGTGCCAGCACCATCCGGGAGAGGGCTTCACCCCTCCACTTT. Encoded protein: CASTIRERASPLHF.

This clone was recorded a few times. This CDR3 is CAWSRNRGNEKLFF. The CDR3 region has the DNA TGTGCCTGGAGTCGGAACAGGGGAAATGAAAAACTGTTTTTT. The V call is TRBV30, the J call TRBJ1-4, with 7 bases that match TRBD1. Germline CDR1 GTSNPN, CDR2 SVGIG (reference sequence). V lost 2 bases, J lost 5 bases, and 5 bases stayed unmatched. The CDR3 spans 14 residues.

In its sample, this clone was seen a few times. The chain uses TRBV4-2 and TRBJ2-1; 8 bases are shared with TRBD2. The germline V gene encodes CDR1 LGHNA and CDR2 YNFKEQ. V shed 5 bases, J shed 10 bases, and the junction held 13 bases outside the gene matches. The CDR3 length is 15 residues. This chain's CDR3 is CASSFGGAGSKEQFF. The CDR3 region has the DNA TGTGCCAGCAGCTTCGGGGGGGCCGGGTCCAAGGAGCAGTTCTTC.

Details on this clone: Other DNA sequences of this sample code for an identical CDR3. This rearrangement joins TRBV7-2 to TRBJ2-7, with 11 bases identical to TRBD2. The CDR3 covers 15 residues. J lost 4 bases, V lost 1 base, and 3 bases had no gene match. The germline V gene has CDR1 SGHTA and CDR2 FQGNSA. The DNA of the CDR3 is TGTGCCAGCAGCTTAGAGGGGACTAGCGGATACGAGCAGTACTTC. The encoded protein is CASSLEGTSGYEQYF. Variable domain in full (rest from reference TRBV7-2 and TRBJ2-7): GAGVSQSPSNKVTEKGKDVELRCDPISGHTALYWYRQSLGQGLEFLIYFQGNSAPDKSGLPSDRFSAERTGGSVSTLTIQRTQQEDSAVYLCASSLEGTSGYEQYFGPGTRLTVT.

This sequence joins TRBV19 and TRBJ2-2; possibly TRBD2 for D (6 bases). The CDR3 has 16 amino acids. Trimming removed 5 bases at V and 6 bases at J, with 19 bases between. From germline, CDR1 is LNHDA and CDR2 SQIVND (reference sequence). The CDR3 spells CASSFPAEAGSGELFF. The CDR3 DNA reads TGTGCCAGTAGTTTCCCAGCAGAGGCGGGATCCGGGGAGCTGTTTTTT.

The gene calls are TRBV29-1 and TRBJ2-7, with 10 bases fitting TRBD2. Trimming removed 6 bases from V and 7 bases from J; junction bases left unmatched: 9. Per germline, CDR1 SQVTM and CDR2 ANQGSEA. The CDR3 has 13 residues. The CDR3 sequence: CSVVAGGSGEQYF. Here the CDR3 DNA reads TGCAGCGTGGTAGCGGGGGGATCTGGGGAGCAGTACTTC.